This record covers a single T cell receptor beta chain. Germline V gives CDR1 SGHRS, CDR2 YFSETQ. The CDR3 loop spans 13 amino acids. Deletions cut 4 bases from V and 1 base from J, with 8 bases between. This specimen comes from a study of blood T cell repertoires in COVID-19. In the study overall: Collection of acute and convalescent COVID-19 samples took place in the United States, Italy and Spain. PBMCs, B-cell-depleted T cells, or T cells provided the cDNA or gDNA that made up the material.

Per the original methods: Amplified reference gene primers provided the basis for estimating nucleated cell counts. Method: immunoSEQ multiplex PCR; TCRdb's copy keeps in-frame clones and lacks some. The V and J calls and the clone size are those of that table, but D and trimming were determined from the DNA. The sample lists 120,000 or so clones, roughly four fifths seen once, with about 12% in the top ten. The receptor's source is a man in his 60s with acute or convalescent COVID-19. J is TRBJ1-1 and V is TRBV5-1; possible D gene TRBD1, 6 bases. The source material was peripheral blood. CDR3 protein: CASSEQGNTEAFF. DNA for the CDR3: TGCGCCAGCAGCGAACAGGGGAACACTGAAGCTTTCTTT.